Listed here are 7 T cell receptor beta chains from one sample, sequenced in a study of shared clonotypes between healthy human individuals. The naive CD8 subset, CD45RO-negative cells positively selected for CCR7, excluded terminally differentiated effector memory CD45RA+ cells. The assay was immunoSEQ multiplex PCR, and TCRdb's table has in-frame clones only and misses some. The table records 550,000 to 600,000 clones, 95% to 98% of them present only once. The sequenced sample was naive CD8+ T cells sorted from blood. These receptors all come from a man aged 30-40 years in good health.

This clone has just one count. The rearrangement uses TRBV6-5 and TRBJ2-7; the D is unclear. V was shortened by 0 bases and J by 3 bases, with 12 bases between the two germline ends. CDR1 is MNHEY and CDR2 is SVGAGI in the germline V gene. CDR3 length equals 15 residues. CDR3 sequence (DNA): TGTGCCAGCAGTTACTCGGGTACAGCCAACTACGAGCAGTACTTC. Its protein is CASSYSGTANYEQYF.

J is TRBJ2-7 and V is TRBV7-9; 9 bases are a match to TRBD1. This CDR3 is built from 13 residues. Unmatched junction bases numbered 4, after V lost 7 bases and J lost 3 bases. CDR1 and CDR2 from the germline V gene are SEHNR and FQNEAQ (reference sequence). For the CDR3, the DNA is TGTGCCAGCACCGAGACAGGGGGCTACGAGCAGTACTTC. It specifies CASTETGGYEQYF.

The chain has TRBV9 and TRBJ2-7; D remains unclear. The germline V and J ends were trimmed by 4 bases and 2 bases, with 13 bases remaining between them. The CDR3 length is 14 residues. Germline V gene sequence: CDR1 SGDLS, CDR2 YYNGEE. The CDR3: CASSLQDGPYEQYF. CDR3 nucleotide sequence: TGTGCCAGCAGCCTTCAAGACGGACCCTACGAGCAGTACTTC.

This clone has just one count. The genes are TRBV4-1 and TRBJ2-1, with 7 nucleotides matching TRBD1. The ends lost 4 bases at V and 2 bases at J; junction bases unmatched: 5. The CDR3 runs to 15 residues. CDR1 is MGHRA, CDR2 YSYEKL, per germline. The CDR3 protein is CASSPGDRAYNEQFF. The CDR3 DNA is TGCGCCAGCAGCCCCGGGGACAGAGCCTACAATGAGCAGTTCTTC.

The V and J genes are TRBV6-5 and TRBJ1-1; unclear D gene. CDR3 length equals 13 residues. Trimming left V 4 bases short and J 4 bases short, with 10 bases between. Germline CDR1 MNHEY, CDR2 SVGAGI. This CDR3 reads CASSSGIGTEAFF. In nucleotides, the CDR3 is TGTGCCAGCAGTTCCGGGATCGGCACTGAAGCTTTCTTT.

The chain couples TRBV29-1 to TRBJ2-1, with TRBD2 as a possible D gene (6 bases). The CDR3 consists of 17 residues. Germline assignment: CDR1 SQVTM and CDR2 ANQGSEA. Trimming stripped 3 bases from V and 2 bases from J, with 20 bases between. The DNA for the CDR3 is TGCAGCGTTGACAGACCGAGGGCCGGCGGGACCTACAATGAGCAGTTCTTC. Translating gives CSVDRPRAGGTYNEQFF.

This sequence joins TRBV29-1 and TRBJ2-7; D may be TRBD1 (5 bases). Germline assignment: CDR1 SQVTM and CDR2 ANQGSEA. Trimming cost V 4 bases and J 5 bases, with 9 bases left between them. The CDR3 is 11 amino acids. The CDR3 reads CSVVGVDEQYF. CDR3 nucleotide sequence: TGCAGCGTTGTAGGGGTGGACGAGCAGTACTTC.